There are many counts of the clone carrying this TCR beta chain. One entry per CDR3 protein results from TCRdb running MiXCR on the PCR reads. Of about 320,000 distinct CDR3 sequences detected, about 21% appear once; the ten largest clones hold approximately 0.84%. This CDR3 is built from 14 residues. Germline CDR1 is SEHNR and CDR2 is FQNEAQ (reference sequence). Trimming removed 6 bases at V and 6 bases at J, with 15 bases between. The data are from a study of molecular identifiers for immune sequencing clone quantification. This TCR derives from a human donor in good health. Some libraries in this study had Jurkat cell RNA spiked in. Material: naive CD8+ T cells from blood, with Jurkat cell RNA spiked in. Specified subset: FACS-sorted CD8+CD4-CCR7+CD45RA+ naive T cells. The V gene is TRBV7-9, the J gene TRBJ1-3; TRBD1 is a possible D gene (5 bases). The DNA of the CDR3 is TGTGCCAGCAGAACTCAGGGTGTGCAAAACACCATATATTTT. Residues: CASRTQGVQNTIYF.